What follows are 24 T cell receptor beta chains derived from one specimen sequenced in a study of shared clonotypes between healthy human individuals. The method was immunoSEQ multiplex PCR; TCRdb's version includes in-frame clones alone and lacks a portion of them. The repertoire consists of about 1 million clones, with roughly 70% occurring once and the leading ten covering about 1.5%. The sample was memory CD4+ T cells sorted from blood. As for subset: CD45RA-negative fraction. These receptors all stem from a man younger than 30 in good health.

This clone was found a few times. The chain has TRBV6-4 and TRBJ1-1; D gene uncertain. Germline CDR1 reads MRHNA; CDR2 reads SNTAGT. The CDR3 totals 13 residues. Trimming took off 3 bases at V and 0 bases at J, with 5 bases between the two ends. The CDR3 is CASSENLNTEAFF. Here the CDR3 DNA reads TGTGCCAGCAGTGAGAACTTGAACACTGAAGCTTTCTTT.

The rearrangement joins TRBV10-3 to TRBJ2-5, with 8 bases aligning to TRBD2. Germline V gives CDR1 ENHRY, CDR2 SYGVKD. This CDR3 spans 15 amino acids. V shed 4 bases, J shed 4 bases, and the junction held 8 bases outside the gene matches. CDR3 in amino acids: CAISGVGGASETQYF. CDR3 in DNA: TGTGCCATCAGTGGGGTCGGGGGGGCGTCAGAGACCCAGTACTTC.

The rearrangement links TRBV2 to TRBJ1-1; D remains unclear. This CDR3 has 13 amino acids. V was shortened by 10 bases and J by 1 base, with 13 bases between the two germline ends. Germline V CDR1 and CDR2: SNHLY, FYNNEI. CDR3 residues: CATAGGRNTEAFF. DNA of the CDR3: TGTGCCACCGCTGGCGGAAGGAACACTGAAGCTTTCTTT.

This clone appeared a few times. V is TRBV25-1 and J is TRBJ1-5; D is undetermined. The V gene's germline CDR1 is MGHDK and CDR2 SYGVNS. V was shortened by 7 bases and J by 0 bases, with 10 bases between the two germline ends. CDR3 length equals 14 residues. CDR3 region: CASTGSTSNQPQHF. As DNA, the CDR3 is TGTGCCAGCACCGGATCCACTAGCAATCAGCCCCAGCATTTT.

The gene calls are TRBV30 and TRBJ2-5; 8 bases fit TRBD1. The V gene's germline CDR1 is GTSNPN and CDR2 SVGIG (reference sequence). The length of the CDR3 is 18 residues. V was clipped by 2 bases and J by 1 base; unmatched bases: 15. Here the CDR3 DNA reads TGTGCCTGGAGTCATAACTTATGGACAGGGAGTCTCCAAGAGACCCAGTACTTC. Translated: CAWSHNLWTGSLQETQYF.

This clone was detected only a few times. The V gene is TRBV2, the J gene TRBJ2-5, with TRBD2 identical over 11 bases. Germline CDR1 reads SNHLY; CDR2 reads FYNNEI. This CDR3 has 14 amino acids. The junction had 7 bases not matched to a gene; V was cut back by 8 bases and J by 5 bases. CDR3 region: CASAASGRFETQYF. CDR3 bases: TGTGCCAGCGCGGCTAGCGGGAGGTTTGAGACCCAGTACTTC. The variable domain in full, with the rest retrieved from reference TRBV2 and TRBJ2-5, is EPEVTQTPSHQVTQMGQEVILRCVPISNHLYFYWYRQILGQKVEFLVSFYNNEISEKSEIFDDQFSVERPDGSNFTLKIRSTKLEDSAMYFCASAASGRFETQYFGPGTRLLVL.

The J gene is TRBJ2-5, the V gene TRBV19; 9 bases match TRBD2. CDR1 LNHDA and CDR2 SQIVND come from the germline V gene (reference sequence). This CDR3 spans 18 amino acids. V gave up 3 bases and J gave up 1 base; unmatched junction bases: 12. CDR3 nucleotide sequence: TGTGCCAGTAGTATGCCCCAAAGAGCGGGAGGATCCCAAGAGACCCAGTACTTC. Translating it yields CASSMPQRAGGSQETQYF.

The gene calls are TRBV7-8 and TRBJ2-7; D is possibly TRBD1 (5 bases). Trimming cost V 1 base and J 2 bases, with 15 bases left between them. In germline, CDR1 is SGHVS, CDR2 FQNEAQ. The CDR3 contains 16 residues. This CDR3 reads CASSLGYQGMPYEQYF. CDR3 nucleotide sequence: TGTGCCAGCAGCTTAGGTTATCAGGGTATGCCCTACGAGCAGTACTTC. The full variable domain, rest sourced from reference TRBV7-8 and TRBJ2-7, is GAGVSQSPRYKVAKRGQDVALRCDPISGHVSLFWYQQALGQGPEFLTYFQNEAQLDKSGLPSDRFFAERPEGSVSTLKIQRTQQEDSAVYLCASSLGYQGMPYEQYFGPGTRLTVT.

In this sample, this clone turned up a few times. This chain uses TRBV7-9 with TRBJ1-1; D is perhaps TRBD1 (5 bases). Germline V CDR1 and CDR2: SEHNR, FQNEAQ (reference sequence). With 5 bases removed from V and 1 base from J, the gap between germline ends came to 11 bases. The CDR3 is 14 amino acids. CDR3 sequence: CASSPTVRNTEAFF. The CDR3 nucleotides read TGTGCCAGCAGCCCGACAGTGCGGAACACTGAAGCTTTCTTT.

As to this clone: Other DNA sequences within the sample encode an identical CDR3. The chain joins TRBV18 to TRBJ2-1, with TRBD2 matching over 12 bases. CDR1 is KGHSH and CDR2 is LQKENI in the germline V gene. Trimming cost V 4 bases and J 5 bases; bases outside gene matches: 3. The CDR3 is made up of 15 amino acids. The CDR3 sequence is CASSLGLAGNNEQFF. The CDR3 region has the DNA TGTGCCAGCTCACTTGGACTAGCGGGGAACAATGAGCAGTTCTTC.

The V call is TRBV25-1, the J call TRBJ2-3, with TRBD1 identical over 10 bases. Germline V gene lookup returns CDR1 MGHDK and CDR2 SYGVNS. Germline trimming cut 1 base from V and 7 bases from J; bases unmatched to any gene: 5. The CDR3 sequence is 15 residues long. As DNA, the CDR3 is TGTGCCAGCAGTGAATCCCGGACAGGGGGGCATACGCAGTATTTT. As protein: CASSESRTGGHTQYF.

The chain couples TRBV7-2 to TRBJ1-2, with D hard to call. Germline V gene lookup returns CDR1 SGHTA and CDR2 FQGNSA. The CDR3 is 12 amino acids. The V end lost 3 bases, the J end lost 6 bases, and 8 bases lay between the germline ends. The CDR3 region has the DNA TGTGCCAGCAGCTTTCTCCTGCATGGCTACACCTTC. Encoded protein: CASSFLLHGYTF.

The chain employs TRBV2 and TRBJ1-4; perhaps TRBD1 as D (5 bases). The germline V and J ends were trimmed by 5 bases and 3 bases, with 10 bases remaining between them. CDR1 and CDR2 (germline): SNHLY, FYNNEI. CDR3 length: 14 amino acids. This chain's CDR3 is CASSFGGPNEKLFF. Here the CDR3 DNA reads TGTGCCAGCAGTTTTGGGGGTCCTAATGAAAAACTGTTTTTT.

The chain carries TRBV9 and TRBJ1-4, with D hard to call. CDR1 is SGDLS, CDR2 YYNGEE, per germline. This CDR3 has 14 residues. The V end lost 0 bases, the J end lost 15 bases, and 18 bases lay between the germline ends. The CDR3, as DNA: TGTGCCAGCAGCGTAGGAATCACCGACGAATTTTTGTTTTTT. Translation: CASSVGITDEFLFF.

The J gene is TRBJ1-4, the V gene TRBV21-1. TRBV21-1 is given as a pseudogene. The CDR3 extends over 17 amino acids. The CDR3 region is CASSKYVLCATNEKLFF. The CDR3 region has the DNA TGTGCCAGCAGCAAATATGTGCTCTGTGCAACTAATGAAAAACTGTTTTTT.

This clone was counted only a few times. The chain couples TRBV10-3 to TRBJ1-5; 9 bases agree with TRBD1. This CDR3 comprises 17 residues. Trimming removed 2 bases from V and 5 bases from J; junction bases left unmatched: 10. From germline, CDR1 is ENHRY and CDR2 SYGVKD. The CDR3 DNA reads TGTGCCATCAGTGAGCCGAAGACAGGGGGTAGAGATCAGCCCCAGCATTTT. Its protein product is CAISEPKTGGRDQPQHF.

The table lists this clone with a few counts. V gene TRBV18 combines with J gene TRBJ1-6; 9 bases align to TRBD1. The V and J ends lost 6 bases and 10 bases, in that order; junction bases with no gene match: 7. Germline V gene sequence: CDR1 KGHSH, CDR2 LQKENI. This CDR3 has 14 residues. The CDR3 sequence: CASSFADRGSPLHF. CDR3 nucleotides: TGTGCCAGCTCGTTCGCGGACAGGGGCTCACCCCTCCACTTT.

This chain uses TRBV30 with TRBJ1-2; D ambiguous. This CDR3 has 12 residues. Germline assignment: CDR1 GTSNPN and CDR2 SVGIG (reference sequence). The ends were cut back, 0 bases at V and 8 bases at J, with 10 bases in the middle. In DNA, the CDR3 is TGTGCCTGGAGTGTACGAGTCAGAGGCTACACCTTC. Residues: CAWSVRVRGYTF.

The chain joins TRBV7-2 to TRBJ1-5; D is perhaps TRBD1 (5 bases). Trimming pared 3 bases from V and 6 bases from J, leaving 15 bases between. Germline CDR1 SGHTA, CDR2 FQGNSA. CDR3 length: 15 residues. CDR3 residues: CASSFLAQGSQPQHF. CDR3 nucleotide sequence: TGTGCCAGCAGCTTTTTGGCTCAGGGAAGTCAGCCCCAGCATTTT.

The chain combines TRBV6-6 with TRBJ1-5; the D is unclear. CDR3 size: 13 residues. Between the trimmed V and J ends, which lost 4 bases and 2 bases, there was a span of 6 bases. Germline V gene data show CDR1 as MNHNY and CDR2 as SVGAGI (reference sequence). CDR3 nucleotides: TGTGCCAGCAGTTCTGAGGGCAATCAGCCCCAGCATTTT. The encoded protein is CASSSEGNQPQHF.

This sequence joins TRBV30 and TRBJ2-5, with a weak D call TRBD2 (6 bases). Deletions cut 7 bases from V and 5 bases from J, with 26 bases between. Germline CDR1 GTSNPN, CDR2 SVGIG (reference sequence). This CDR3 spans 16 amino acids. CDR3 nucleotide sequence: TGTGCCTTGGTGGGTTTTGGCGGCCGCGGGATGGAGACCCAGTACTTC. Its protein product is CALVGFGGRGMETQYF.

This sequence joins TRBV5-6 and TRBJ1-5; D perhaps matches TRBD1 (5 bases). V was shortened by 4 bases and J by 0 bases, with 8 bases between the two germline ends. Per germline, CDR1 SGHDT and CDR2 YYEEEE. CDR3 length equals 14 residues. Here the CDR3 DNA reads TGTGCCAGCAGCCGCAGGGCTAGCAATCAGCCCCAGCATTTT. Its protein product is CASSRRASNQPQHF.

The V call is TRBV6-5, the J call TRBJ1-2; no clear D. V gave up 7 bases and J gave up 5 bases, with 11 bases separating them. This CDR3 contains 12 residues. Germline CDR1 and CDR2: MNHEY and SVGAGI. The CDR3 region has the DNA TGTGCCAGCATTTCGCAGCAATATGGCTACACCTTC. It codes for CASISQQYGYTF.

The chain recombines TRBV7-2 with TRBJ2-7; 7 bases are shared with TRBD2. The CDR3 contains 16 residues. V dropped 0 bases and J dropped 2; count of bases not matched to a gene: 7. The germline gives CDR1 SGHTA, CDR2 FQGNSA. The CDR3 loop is CASSLAGLAGAYEQYF. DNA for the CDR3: TGTGCCAGCAGCTTAGCCGGTCTGGCGGGAGCCTACGAGCAGTACTTC.